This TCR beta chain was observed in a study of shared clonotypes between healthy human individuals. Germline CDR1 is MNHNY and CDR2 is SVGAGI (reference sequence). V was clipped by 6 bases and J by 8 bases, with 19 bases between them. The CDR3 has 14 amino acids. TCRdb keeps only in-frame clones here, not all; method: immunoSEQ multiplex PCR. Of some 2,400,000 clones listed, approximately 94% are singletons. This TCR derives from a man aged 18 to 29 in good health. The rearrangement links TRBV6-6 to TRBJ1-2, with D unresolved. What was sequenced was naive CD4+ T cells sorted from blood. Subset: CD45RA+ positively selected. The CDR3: CASSPDNPLLGYTF. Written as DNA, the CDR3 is TGTGCCAGCAGCCCCGACAACCCACTCCTGGGCTACACCTTC.